This TCR beta chain was recovered during a study of cytomegalovirus exposure and HLA in healthy donors. This clone was recorded only once. This CDR3 comprises 16 residues. V was pared by 5 bases and J by 2 bases, with 8 bases of the junction left unmatched. Germline-derived CDR1 and CDR2 are SGHVS and FQNEAQ. The PCR ran on 60 Vbeta and 13 Jbeta primers. Some clones are missing from TCRdb's copy, which holds only in-frame ones; the method was immunoSEQ multiplex PCR. Among about 210,000 clones listed, 75% to 80% were seen once. This chain connects TRBV7-8 to TRBJ2-1, with 8 positions matching TRBD2. Sequencing was carried out using PBMCs. This TCR came from a male donor in good health and CMV-seronegative. The CDR3: CASSQRPGLAYNEQFF. Written as DNA, the CDR3 is TGTGCCAGCAGCCAAAGACCGGGACTAGCCTACAATGAGCAGTTCTTC.